Listed here is a single T cell receptor beta chain. The antigen is undetermined. TCR alpha and TCR beta cDNA libraries carrying sample barcodes and UMIs were produced by 5'RACE using constant-segment primers. TCRdb re-called the 5' RACE reads with MiXCR, one entry per CDR3 protein. The data show a few hundred thousand distinct CDR3 sequences, over 20% seen once. The data were taken from a study of T-cell memory formation after mild COVID-19. Study conclusions and caveats: That cross-reactive memory joined was suggested by some responding clones appearing in pre-infection memory. Clones from the second wave (peaking day 37) had unconfirmed SARS-CoV-2 specificity. Among contracting clones, CD4+ were mainly CM/EM and CD8+ enriched in EMRA.

Germline CDR1 reads SGHTA; CDR2 reads FQGTGA. The CDR3 runs to 14 residues. V lost 3 bases and J 6 bases, leaving 13 bases between the germline ends. The chain combines TRBV7-3 with TRBJ2-3, with D unresolved. Sequenced material: PBMCs or a T cell subset sorted from them (not recorded which). The sequence was obtained from an adult woman who had mild COVID-19 (a few samples of this study predate the infection). Cell type and time point are not known. Here the CDR3 reads CASSLGASHDTQYF. The DNA of the CDR3 is TGTGCCAGCAGCTTGGGTGCCTCACATGATACGCAGTATTTT.